Following are 31 T cell receptor beta chains from one sample sequenced in a study of shared clonotypes between healthy human individuals. Profiled with immunoSEQ multiplex PCR; TCRdb holds only in-frame clones, not every one. The sample gives some 980,000 clones, about three quarters of which show up once; over 1.3% is in the top ten. Sequenced material: memory CD4+ T cells sorted from blood. The subset was: CD45RA-negative fraction. These receptors originate from a young man in good health.

V and J are TRBV10-3 and TRBJ1-2; D is ambiguous. There are 12 residues in the CDR3. The germline gives CDR1 ENHRY, CDR2 SYGVKD. Trimming cost V 4 bases and J 2 bases, with 5 bases left between them. The CDR3 nucleotides read TGTGCCATCAGTGGAGACAACTATGGCTACACCTTC. This sequence encodes CAISGDNYGYTF.

For the CDR3, the DNA is TGCGCCAGCAGCCAAGGGCTCCAGTCCAACTATGGCTACACCTTC. It is translated as CASSQGLQSNYGYTF. The chain links TRBV4-1 to TRBJ1-2, with D unresolved. The CDR3 has 15 residues. The germline gives CDR1 MGHRA, CDR2 YSYEKL. V lost 1 base, J lost 2 bases, and 11 bases lay in between.

In its sample, this clone was seen once. The V and J genes are TRBV6-1 and TRBJ1-2, with TRBD1 matching 8 bases. This CDR3 region has 13 residues. CDR1 is MNHNS, CDR2 SASEGT, per germline. The V gene end was trimmed by 8 bases and the J gene end by 5 bases; junction bases not matched to a gene: 7. CDR3 coding DNA: TGTGCCAGCGTTCAGGGGGCGCAGTATGGCTACACCTTC. Its protein is CASVQGAQYGYTF.

This clone was counted between two and nine times. J is TRBJ1-1 and V is TRBV30, with 7 bases aligning to TRBD1. This CDR3 comprises 16 residues. Germline values: CDR1 GTSNPN, CDR2 SVGIG (reference sequence). The J segment lost 5 bases and the V segment lost 0 bases, leaving 12 bases of the junction unmatched. The CDR3 DNA follows: TGTGCCTGGAGTGTAGGTGAGGGGGCTGTAGGAACTGAAGCTTTCTTT. This gives the protein CAWSVGEGAVGTEAFF.

V and J are TRBV7-9 and TRBJ2-5; D tentatively fits TRBD1 or TRBD2 (5 bases each). The V gene lost 0 bases and the J gene lost 4 bases, with 18 bases spanning the gap. Germline assignment: CDR1 SEHNR and CDR2 FQNEAQ (reference sequence). CDR3 length: 17 amino acids. CDR3 protein: CASSLARPGTVRETQYF. Written as DNA, the CDR3 is TGTGCCAGCAGCTTAGCGCGGCCAGGGACGGTGCGAGAGACCCAGTACTTC.

V and J are TRBV27 and TRBJ1-2; D not certain. V was clipped by 2 bases and J by 6 bases, with 13 bases between them. Germline V gene lookup returns CDR1 MNHEY and CDR2 SMNVEV (reference sequence). The CDR3 loop spans 14 amino acids. CDR3 sequence reads: CASSLVGEAHGYTF. The CDR3 DNA follows: TGTGCCAGCAGTTTAGTTGGGGAAGCACATGGCTACACCTTC.

With respect to this clone: Other nucleotide sequences from this sample produce the same CDR3. V is TRBV4-3 and J is TRBJ2-5, with D maybe TRBD1 (6 bases). V was trimmed by 0 bases and J by 4 bases, leaving 6 bases between them. Germline-derived CDR1 and CDR2 are LGHNA and YSLEER. The CDR3 runs 13 residues. Here the CDR3 reads CASSQDRGETQYF. In DNA, the CDR3 is TGCGCCAGCAGCCAAGACAGGGGAGAGACCCAGTACTTC.

The V gene is TRBV7-2, the J gene TRBJ2-5; D may be TRBD1 (6 bases). The V gene's germline CDR1 is SGHTA and CDR2 FQGNSA. Deletions cut 4 bases from V and 2 bases from J, with 11 bases between. CDR3 length: 14 residues. Here the CDR3 DNA reads TGTGCCAGCAGCTCTTGGGGGACACAAGAGACCCAGTACTTC. Protein product: CASSSWGTQETQYF.

The genes are TRBV29-1 and TRBJ1-2, with D unclear. The CDR3 contains 13 residues. Per germline, CDR1 SQVTM and CDR2 ANQGSEA. The ends were cut back, 3 bases at V and 0 bases at J, with 8 bases in the middle. This CDR3 is CSVDIQPNYGYTF. The CDR3, as DNA: TGCAGCGTTGACATACAGCCTAACTATGGCTACACCTTC.

The gene calls are TRBV10-1 and TRBJ1-3; D is uncertain. The CDR3 covers 12 residues. Germline CDR1 WNHNN, CDR2 SYGVQD (reference sequence). Trimming stripped 7 bases from V and 1 base from J, with 5 bases between. CDR3 protein: CASMGSGNTIYF. CDR3 in DNA: TGCGCCAGCATGGGATCTGGAAACACCATATATTTT.

As regards this clone: This specimen includes other DNA sequences encoding the same CDR3. The chain is built from TRBV5-1 and TRBJ2-3; D possibly uses TRBD1 or TRBD2 (5 bases each). The V end was cut by 5 bases, the J end by 3 bases, with 10 bases between. CDR3 length equals 13 residues. Germline V CDR1 and CDR2: SGHRS, YFSETQ. The CDR3 DNA is TGCGCCAGCAGTCTCGAGGGGACAGATACGCAGTATTTT. It codes for CASSLEGTDTQYF.

This clone was seen repeatedly, ten times or more. The rearrangement joins TRBV19 to TRBJ1-2, with no clear D. Germline CDR1 LNHDA, CDR2 SQIVND (reference sequence). The CDR3 runs to 15 residues. V gave up 3 bases and J gave up 0 bases, with 11 bases separating them. CDR3 sequence reads: CASSMSGRSNYGYTF. The CDR3 DNA reads as TGTGCCAGTAGTATGTCGGGCAGGTCTAACTATGGCTACACCTTC. The full variable domain, in which reference TRBV19 and TRBJ1-2 provide the parts outside the CDR3, is DGGITQSPKYLFRKEGQNVTLSCEQNLNHDAMYWYRQDPGQGLRLIYYSQIVNDFQKGDIAEGYSVSREKKESFPLTVTSAQKNPTAFYLCASSMSGRSNYGYTFGSGTRLTVV.

This chain joins TRBV6-5 and TRBJ1-4, with TRBD1 identical over 8 bases. This CDR3 spans 16 amino acids. J gave up 0 bases and V 4 bases, and 4 bases lay outside the gene matches. CDR1 and CDR2 (germline): MNHEY, SVGAGI. The CDR3 here is CASSFLQGATNEKLFF. The CDR3 region has the DNA TGTGCCAGCAGTTTTCTACAGGGGGCAACTAATGAAAAACTGTTTTTT.

The chain has TRBV2 and TRBJ2-5; D assignment may be TRBD1 or TRBD2 (5 bases each). CDR1 is SNHLY, CDR2 FYNNEI, per germline. The CDR3 has 14 amino acids. The V gene lost 6 bases and the J gene lost 0 bases, with 11 bases spanning the gap. CDR3 bases: TGTGCCAGCAGCGGGGACCGAAACCAAGAGACCCAGTACTTC. Translated, it gives CASSGDRNQETQYF. The full variable domain, rest sourced from reference TRBV2 and TRBJ2-5, is EPEVTQTPSHQVTQMGQEVILRCVPISNHLYFYWYRQILGQKVEFLVSFYNNEISEKSEIFDDQFSVERPDGSNFTLKIRSTKLEDSAMYFCASSGDRNQETQYFGPGTRLLVL.

The chain joins TRBV11-2 to TRBJ2-2; TRBD2 matches 9 bases. Germline loops: CDR1 SGHAT, CDR2 FQNNGV. The length of the CDR3 is 13 residues. V shed 9 bases, J shed 5 bases, and the junction held 4 bases outside the gene matches. As DNA, the CDR3 is TGTGCCAGTGAGCGGGGGGATACCGGGGAGCTGTTTTTT. The encoded protein is CASERGDTGELFF.

This sequence joins TRBV27 and TRBJ2-1, with 9 bases lining up with TRBD1. CDR1 is MNHEY and CDR2 is SMNVEV in the germline V gene (reference sequence). This CDR3 has 15 residues. The junction had 13 bases not matched to a gene; V was cut back by 7 bases and J by 9 bases. The CDR3 protein is CASTFGDRVGSEQFF. The CDR3 nucleotides read TGTGCCAGCACTTTCGGGGACAGGGTAGGTAGTGAGCAGTTCTTC.

This chain connects TRBV7-2 to TRBJ1-6; TRBD1 matches 10 bases. V lost 2 bases to trimming and J lost 8 bases; unmatched junction nucleotides: 6. This CDR3 is built from 16 residues. Germline V CDR1 and CDR2: SGHTA, FQGNSA. In DNA form, the CDR3 reads TGTGCCAGCAGCTTACCGGACAGGGGGTCACATTCACCCCTCCACTTT. Protein sequence: CASSLPDRGSHSPLHF.

The gene calls are TRBV4-3 and TRBJ2-1; TRBD2 agrees at 8 bases. Germline V CDR1 and CDR2: LGHNA, YSLEER. The V segment lost 0 bases and the J segment 1 base; nucleotides outside the gene matches: 8. The CDR3 is 18 amino acids. The CDR3, as DNA: TGCGCCAGCAGCCAAGACTGGAAAGCGGGAGTATCCTACAATGAGCAGTTCTTC. This sequence encodes CASSQDWKAGVSYNEQFF.

This clone was seen just once. The V gene is TRBV11-2, the J gene TRBJ2-7, with a weak D call TRBD2 (6 bases). CDR1 is SGHAT, CDR2 FQNNGV, per germline. The CDR3 totals 15 residues. V was trimmed by 5 bases and J by 3 bases, leaving 17 bases between them. The CDR3 loop is CASSPYETGVYEQYF. The CDR3 bases are TGTGCCAGCAGCCCTTATGAGACGGGGGTCTACGAGCAGTACTTC.

The chain employs TRBV5-1 and TRBJ2-3; 9 nucleotides agree with TRBD1. CDR3 length equals 13 residues. Per the germline V gene, CDR1 is SGHRS and CDR2 is YFSETQ. Losses at the gene ends were 7 bases for V and 3 bases for J; bases not matched to a gene: 3. The CDR3 DNA follows: TGCGCCAGCCGGGACAGGGCTACAGATACGCAGTATTTT. This sequence encodes CASRDRATDTQYF.

V is TRBV6-1 and J is TRBJ1-4; a weak D match, TRBD1 (5 bases). V was cut by 6 bases and J by 6 bases, with 14 bases left in between. Per germline, CDR1 MNHNS and CDR2 SASEGT. The CDR3 covers 14 residues. The CDR3 nucleotides read TGTGCCAGCAGATCGGGGGATGTGGATGAAAAACTGTTTTTT. Its protein is CASRSGDVDEKLFF.

The rearrangement joins TRBV5-1 to TRBJ1-6, with 7 bases that match TRBD1. This CDR3 has 18 amino acids. Trimming cost V 5 bases and J 2 bases; bases outside gene matches: 13. Germline V gene lookup returns CDR1 SGHRS and CDR2 YFSETQ. CDR3 in amino acids: CASRFQTSGTAYNSPLHF. The CDR3 nucleotides read TGCGCCAGCAGATTTCAAACTTCCGGGACAGCCTATAATTCACCCCTCCACTTT.

This clone was seen a handful of times. V usage is TRBV18 and J usage is TRBJ1-1, with D unresolved. The germline gives CDR1 KGHSH, CDR2 LQKENI. The germline V and J ends were trimmed by 6 bases and 3 bases, with 11 bases remaining between them. The CDR3 length is 13 residues. CDR3 sequence: CASSRSRDTEAFF. The CDR3, as DNA: TGTGCCAGCTCGAGGTCGCGGGACACTGAAGCTTTCTTT.

The V call is TRBV10-3, the J call TRBJ2-7, with 10 bases matching TRBD2. Trimming cost V 4 bases and J 3 bases; bases outside gene matches: 6. Germline CDR1 reads ENHRY; CDR2 reads SYGVKD. The CDR3 runs to 15 residues. CDR3 DNA sequence: TGTGCCATCAGTGCTGCTAGCGGGAGCTTCTACGAGCAGTACTTC. It translates to CAISAASGSFYEQYF.

At least ten counts were recorded for this clone. The chain joins TRBV10-1 to TRBJ2-3, with D unclear. Between the trimmed V and J ends, which lost 3 bases and 2 bases, there was a span of 6 bases. The CDR3 spans 13 residues. Germline-derived CDR1 and CDR2 are WNHNN and SYGVQD (reference sequence). The CDR3 DNA follows: TGCGCCAGCAGTGATGGAACCACAGATACGCAGTATTTT. This encodes CASSDGTTDTQYF.

CDR3 DNA sequence: TGTGCCAGCAGTCGACAGGCCCTAAACACTGAAGCTTTCTTT. This codes for CASSRQALNTEAFF. This chain links TRBV6-5 with TRBJ1-1; D perhaps matches TRBD1 (6 bases). The CDR3 covers 14 residues. Between the trimmed V and J ends, which lost 5 bases and 2 bases, there was a span of 12 bases. Germline V gives CDR1 MNHEY, CDR2 SVGAGI.

The CDR3 is CASLDRSNYGYTF. The CDR3 coding sequence is TGTGCCAGTTTGGACCGCTCTAACTATGGCTACACCTTC. The rearrangement uses TRBV19 and TRBJ1-2; no firm D call. The germline gives CDR1 LNHDA, CDR2 SQIVND (reference sequence). Deletions cut 8 bases from V and 0 bases from J, with 10 bases between. The CDR3 extends over 13 amino acids. The whole variable domain, filled in from reference TRBV19 and TRBJ1-2, reads DGGITQSPKYLFRKEGQNVTLSCEQNLNHDAMYWYRQDPGQGLRLIYYSQIVNDFQKGDIAEGYSVSREKKESFPLTVTSAQKNPTAFYLCASLDRSNYGYTFGSGTRLTVV.

The sample holds a few counts of this clone. The chain combines TRBV7-8 with TRBJ1-5, with D maybe TRBD1 (5 bases). V lost 1 base, J lost 4 bases, and 11 bases lay in between. CDR1 SGHVS and CDR2 FQNEAQ come from the germline V gene. This CDR3 comprises 15 residues. CDR3 region: CASSLDGQGNQPQHF. The CDR3 DNA sequence: TGTGCCAGCAGCTTAGACGGACAAGGGAATCAGCCCCAGCATTTT.

V and J are TRBV14 and TRBJ2-2; 12 nucleotides align to TRBD2. Trimming took 3 bases from V and 2 from J; bases not matched to a gene: 10. The germline gives CDR1 SGHDN, CDR2 FVKESK. CDR3 length equals 19 residues. For the CDR3, the DNA is TGTGCCAGCAGCCATCTTTACGGACTAGCGGGAACAAACACCGGGGAGCTGTTTTTT. Its translation is CASSHLYGLAGTNTGELFF. The full variable domain, completed using reference TRBV14 and TRBJ2-2, is EAGVTQFPSHSVIEKGQTVTLRCDPISGHDNLYWYRRVMGKEIKFLLHFVKESKQDESGMPNNRFLAERTGGTYSTLKVQPAELEDSGVYFCASSHLYGLAGTNTGELFFGEGSRLTVL.

The table lists this clone with a few counts. The sample contains more than one DNA sequence encoding this CDR3. The CDR3 nucleotides read TGTGCCAGCAGCTGGGGGACAGGTCGTACCGGGGAGCTGTTTTTT. Translated, it gives CASSWGTGRTGELFF. The chain combines TRBV5-6 with TRBJ2-2; 8 nucleotides agree with TRBD1. J lost 5 bases, V lost 3 bases, and 6 bases had no gene match. Germline loops: CDR1 SGHDT, CDR2 YYEEEE. The CDR3 is 15 amino acids.

The rearrangement joins TRBV23-1 to TRBJ1-5; D is uncertain. TRBV23-1 is flagged as an ORF with uncertain function. Trimming removed 0 bases from V and 2 bases from J, with 11 bases in between. CDR3 length equals 16 residues. The CDR3 DNA reads TGCGCCAGCAGTCAATCAGGAGACACTGGCAATCAGCCCCAGCATTTT. It codes for CASSQSGDTGNQPQHF.